These 16 T cell receptor beta chains were sequenced from one sample in a study of Ad26.COV2.S vaccination and SARS-CoV-2 variants. The table came from immunoSEQ multiplex PCR; TCRdb's copy has only in-frame clones and leaves some out. This table holds 400,000 to 500,000 clones, around 89% found once. Treatment reported: roughly 19 received Ad26.COV2.S at low or high dose, single or two shots; about 5 received placebo; per-sample allocation not given. Samples analyzed were those drawn on day 63 after the first vaccine or placebo injection. The sample consisted of peripheral blood, taken in a trial of Ad26.COV2.S vaccine versus placebo. The receptors were gathered from a person between 18 and 65 years old who received the Ad26.COV2.S COVID-19 vaccine or a placebo.

J is TRBJ2-5 and V is TRBV5-1; 8 bases map to TRBD1. The CDR3 sequence is 16 residues long. J gave up 4 bases and V 0 bases, and 8 bases lay outside the gene matches. Per the germline V gene, CDR1 is SGHRS and CDR2 is YFSETQ. CDR3 loop: CASSLGGQGEGETQYF. The CDR3 DNA reads TGCGCCAGCAGCTTGGGAGGACAGGGTGAAGGAGAGACCCAGTACTTC.

This clone was counted a few times. The chain combines TRBV3-1 (or the pseudogene TRBV3-2) with TRBJ1-4; D is unresolved. The CDR3 is 14 amino acids. Germline loops: CDR1 LGHDT, CDR2 YNNKEL (reference sequence). V was clipped by 2 bases and J by 3 bases, with 7 bases between them. As DNA, the CDR3 is TGTGCCAGCAGCCAACGGGCCCCTAATGAAAAACTGTTTTTT. As protein: CASSQRAPNEKLFF.

The chain has TRBV10-1 and TRBJ2-4; 7 bases are a match to TRBD1. This CDR3 has 14 amino acids. V lost 7 bases to trimming and J lost 2 bases; unmatched junction nucleotides: 5. Germline assignment: CDR1 WNHNN and CDR2 SYGVQD (reference sequence). Written as DNA, the CDR3 is TGCGCCAGCATCAGACAGGGAACCAAAAACATTCAGTACTTC. Encoded protein: CASIRQGTKNIQYF.

This chain uses TRBV19 with TRBJ2-7; D possibly uses TRBD1 or TRBD2 (5 bases each). The CDR3 totals 15 residues. Germline V gene sequence: CDR1 LNHDA, CDR2 SQIVND (reference sequence). Trimming cost V 0 bases and J 3 bases, with 12 bases left between them. CDR3 amino acids: CASSIEGPLNYEQYF. DNA of the CDR3: TGTGCCAGTAGTATAGAGGGACCTTTGAACTACGAGCAGTACTTC.

J is TRBJ2-3 and V is TRBV28; D possibly corresponds to TRBD1 (5 bases). Germline-derived CDR1 and CDR2 are MDHEN and SYDVKM. This CDR3 region has 14 residues. Trimming shortened V by 3 bases and J by 8 bases, and 15 bases separated the two germline ends. The CDR3 spells CASSFDSPGSTQYF. The CDR3 DNA is TGTGCCAGCAGTTTCGACAGTCCCGGGTCTACGCAGTATTTT.

The chain carries TRBV6-1 and TRBJ1-6; the match to TRBD1 covers 9 bases. This CDR3 comprises 16 residues. J gave up 10 bases and V 3 bases, and 10 bases lay outside the gene matches. The germline V gene has CDR1 MNHNS and CDR2 SASEGT. This CDR3 is CASSDLSGTGKSPLHF. As DNA, the CDR3 is TGTGCCAGCAGTGATCTCTCCGGGACAGGGAAATCACCCCTCCACTTT.

The V gene is TRBV6-2 or TRBV6-3, the J gene TRBJ2-7; no firm D call. With 4 bases removed from V and 3 bases from J, the gap between germline ends came to 10 bases. The CDR3 sequence is 13 residues long. Germline CDR1 MNHEY, CDR2 SVGEGT. DNA for the CDR3: TGTGCCAGCAGTTCCCCCTTTGTCTACGAGCAGTACTTC. Amino acid sequence: CASSSPFVYEQYF.

The chain is built from TRBV4-3 and TRBJ2-1; 7 bases agree with TRBD2. V lost 1 base, J lost 0 bases, and 6 bases stayed unmatched. Germline V gives CDR1 LGHNA, CDR2 YSLEER. The CDR3 extends over 17 amino acids. Here the CDR3 reads CASSQATRGSSYNEQFF. In DNA, the CDR3 is TGCGCCAGCAGCCAAGCTACGCGGGGGAGCTCCTACAATGAGCAGTTCTTC.

The chain joins TRBV2 to TRBJ1-2; perhaps TRBD1 as D (5 bases). This CDR3 is 15 amino acids long. The germline gives CDR1 SNHLY, CDR2 FYNNEI. V was pared by 1 base and J by 5 bases, with 14 bases between. Here the CDR3 reads CASSEGDGGGYGYTF. The CDR3 region has the DNA TGTGCCAGCAGTGAAGGGGACGGCGGCGGGTATGGCTACACCTTC.

The genes are TRBV6-2 or TRBV6-3 and TRBJ1-3; TRBD1 agrees at 7 bases. This CDR3 is 16 amino acids long. V shed 2 bases, J shed 0 bases, and the junction held 4 bases outside the gene matches. Germline lookup yields CDR1 MNHEY and CDR2 SVGEGT. CDR3 sequence (DNA): TGTGCCAGCAGTTACGGACAGGACAGCTCTGGAAACACCATATATTTT. Protein sequence: CASSYGQDSSGNTIYF.

V and J are TRBV28 and TRBJ2-3; D may be TRBD1 or TRBD2 (6 bases each). The germline V gene encodes CDR1 MDHEN and CDR2 SYDVKM. The CDR3 has 15 amino acids. Trimming pared 5 bases from V and 6 bases from J, leaving 18 bases between. For the CDR3, the DNA is TGTGCCAGCAGTCTCCTTCCGGGGGCCTCGGATACGCAGTATTTT. It encodes CASSLLPGASDTQYF.

The J gene is TRBJ2-5, the V gene TRBV5-6, with D perhaps TRBD2 (6 bases). V lost 2 bases, J lost 5 bases, and 16 bases lay in between. The CDR3 loop spans 15 amino acids. The germline V gene has CDR1 SGHDT and CDR2 YYEEEE. For the CDR3, the DNA is TGTGCCAGCAGCTTCAGGACCCACGGGGGTGAGACCCAGTACTTC. Translation gives CASSFRTHGGETQYF.

The J gene is TRBJ2-7, the V gene TRBV6-2 or TRBV6-3; D is perhaps TRBD2 (5 bases). Germline values: CDR1 MNHEY, CDR2 SVGEGT. Trimming took off 6 bases at V and 4 bases at J, with 13 bases between the two ends. The CDR3 length is 13 residues. The chain's CDR3 is CASSAAVEYEQYF. CDR3 sequence (DNA): TGTGCCAGCAGCGCAGCGGTGGAGTACGAGCAGTACTTC.

This chain joins TRBV7-6 and TRBJ1-3, with D perhaps matching TRBD1 (5 bases). The germline CDR1 and CDR2 sequences are SGHVS and FNYEAQ. Trimming took 5 bases from V and 4 from J, leaving 9 bases between them. The CDR3 runs to 13 residues. CDR3 bases: TGTGCCAGCAGCCAGAGACAGGGAAACACCATATATTTT. Translating gives CASSQRQGNTIYF.

This chain uses TRBV2 with TRBJ2-7; 9 nucleotides align to TRBD1. The junction had 7 bases not matched to a gene; V was cut back by 7 bases and J by 3 bases. Germline V gives CDR1 SNHLY, CDR2 FYNNEI. The CDR3 covers 14 residues. This CDR3 is CASKKGTGSYEQYF. The CDR3 coding sequence is TGTGCCAGCAAAAAAGGGACAGGGAGCTACGAGCAGTACTTC.

The chain has TRBV4-1 and TRBJ2-7; D is uncertain. The CDR3 covers 22 residues. Trimming left V 2 bases short and J 2 bases short, with 34 bases between. Germline V gene data show CDR1 as MGHRA and CDR2 as YSYEKL. CDR3 protein: CASSQTYFSPYGYLGRPYEQYF. Here the CDR3 DNA reads TGCGCCAGCAGCCAAACCTACTTCTCGCCCTACGGGTATTTGGGCAGACCCTACGAGCAGTACTTC.